These 30 T cell receptor beta chains share one sample of origin, sequenced in a study of T cell changes during pregnancy in multiple sclerosis. Only in-frame clones appear in the TCRdb table, and some are missing; sequencing was by immunoSEQ multiplex PCR. The table has about 20,000 clones, approximately 91% seen once. The sequencing here drew on CD4+ T cells from peripheral blood mononuclear cells, taken after pregnancy. Receptors were obtained from a female donor in good health, enrolled as a control in a pregnancy study.

V and J are TRBV10-1 and TRBJ1-6, with D hard to call. The V end was cut by 8 bases, the J end by 7 bases, with 18 bases between. Germline CDR1 reads WNHNN; CDR2 reads SYGVQD (reference sequence). The CDR3 runs to 15 residues. The CDR3 here is CASETVARNNSPLHF. The DNA of the CDR3 is TGCGCCAGCGAAACAGTAGCGAGGAACAATTCACCCCTCCACTTT.

This chain joins TRBV4-3 and TRBJ2-2; 9 bases line up with TRBD2. The germline V gene has CDR1 LGHNA and CDR2 YSLEER. V was clipped by 4 bases and J by 0 bases; unmatched bases: 3. This CDR3 is built from 16 residues. CDR3 amino acids: CASSLLAGANTGELFF. Here the CDR3 DNA reads TGCGCCAGCAGCCTATTAGCGGGAGCGAACACCGGGGAGCTGTTTTTT.

J is TRBJ2-7 and V is TRBV5-1; 9 nucleotides line up with TRBD1. V shed 3 bases, J shed 2 bases, and the junction held 6 bases outside the gene matches. The CDR3 is made up of 15 amino acids. The germline V gene has CDR1 SGHRS and CDR2 YFSETQ. CDR3 region: CASSSGTGIAYEQYF. Here the CDR3 DNA reads TGCGCCAGCAGCTCCGGGACAGGGATCGCCTACGAGCAGTACTTC.

The chain links TRBV10-3 to TRBJ2-7, with 8 nucleotides matching TRBD1. The CDR3 covers 13 residues. Trimming cost V 4 bases and J 4 bases; bases outside gene matches: 3. Per the germline V gene, CDR1 is ENHRY and CDR2 is SYGVKD. In DNA form, the CDR3 reads TGTGCCATCAGTGGACAGGGGATGTACGAGCAGTACTTC. Its protein is CAISGQGMYEQYF.

This CDR3 is CASSIGGARDTQYF. The CDR3 DNA sequence: TGTGCCAGTAGTATAGGAGGAGCCCGGGATACGCAGTATTTT. V gene TRBV19 combines with J gene TRBJ2-3; D is uncertain. With 1 base removed from V and 6 bases from J, the gap between germline ends came to 11 bases. The CDR3 is made up of 14 amino acids. CDR1 is LNHDA and CDR2 is SQIVND in the germline V gene (reference sequence).

The chain has TRBV7-2 and TRBJ2-5, with D possibly being TRBD2 (5 bases). V lost 7 bases to trimming and J lost 4 bases, with 16 bases between them. Germline CDR1 SGHTA, CDR2 FQGNSA. The CDR3 consists of 14 residues. CDR3 in DNA: TGTGCCAGCACCGGGCGGGTAGCCGGAGAGACCCAGTACTTC. Translating it yields CASTGRVAGETQYF.

V and J are TRBV9 and TRBJ2-5; 13 nucleotides agree with TRBD2. The CDR3 length is 14 residues. Germline CDR1 reads SGDLS; CDR2 reads YYNGEE. V shed 7 bases, J shed 5 bases, and the junction held 5 bases outside the gene matches. In nucleotides, the CDR3 is TGTGCCAGCGGCGGGACTAGCGGGGAGGAGACCCAGTACTTC. Translating gives CASGGTSGEETQYF. The entire variable domain, with the rest obtained from reference TRBV9 and TRBJ2-5, is as follows: DSGVTQTPKHLITATGQRVTLRCSPRSGDLSVYWYQQSLDQGLQFLIQYYNGEERAKGNILERFSAQQFPDLHSELNLSSLELGDSALYFCASGGTSGEETQYFGPGTRLLVL.

The chain couples TRBV28 to TRBJ2-2; possibly TRBD2 for D (6 bases). Germline assignment: CDR1 MDHEN and CDR2 SYDVKM. The CDR3 consists of 14 residues. With 8 bases removed from V and 5 bases from J, the gap between germline ends came to 15 bases. The CDR3 DNA is TGTGCCAGCCGTGGAGGAGGGTGGACCGGGGAGCTGTTTTTT. This translates into CASRGGGWTGELFF.

The J gene is TRBJ1-1, the V gene TRBV2; 10 nucleotides align to TRBD1. In germline, CDR1 is SNHLY, CDR2 FYNNEI. J gave up 7 bases and V 6 bases, and 2 bases lay outside the gene matches. This CDR3 spans 12 amino acids. The CDR3 here is CASRWTGGEAFF. CDR3 sequence (DNA): TGTGCCAGCAGATGGACAGGGGGTGAAGCTTTCTTT.

The chain joins TRBV28 to TRBJ2-2; D not certain. This CDR3 is 17 amino acids long. V dropped 6 bases and J dropped 0 bases, with 17 bases sitting between them. CDR1 is MDHEN and CDR2 is SYDVKM in the germline V gene. The CDR3 nucleotides are TGTGCCAGCAGCTACCCAACTGCCCGCGCGAACACCGGGGAGCTGTTTTTT. Translated, it gives CASSYPTARANTGELFF.

The chain combines TRBV5-1 with TRBJ1-2, with 11 bases identical to TRBD1. Germline V gene sequence: CDR1 SGHRS, CDR2 YFSETQ. Trimming took 4 bases from V and 5 from J; bases not matched to a gene: 4. The CDR3 sequence is 14 residues long. The CDR3 nucleotides are TGCGCCAGCAGCGGGACAGGGGGTAATTATGGCTACACCTTC. Protein: CASSGTGGNYGYTF.

The genes are TRBV9 and TRBJ2-6; no reliable D call. Germline CDR1 reads SGDLS; CDR2 reads YYNGEE. This CDR3 has 14 amino acids. The V and J ends lost 2 bases and 2 bases respectively, with 5 bases between them. CDR3 nucleotides: TGTGCCAGCAGCGTTATTCCTGGGGCCAACGTCCTGACTTTC. Amino acids: CASSVIPGANVLTF.

The chain uses TRBV15 and TRBJ1-6; D perhaps matches TRBD1 (6 bases). In germline, CDR1 is LNHNV, CDR2 YYDKDF (reference sequence). Trimming stripped 6 bases from V and 4 bases from J, with 10 bases between. The CDR3 length is 14 residues. This CDR3 reads CATSTDSYNSPLHF. CDR3 DNA: TGTGCCACCAGTACGGACAGTTATAATTCACCCCTCCACTTT.

For this clone: The junction does not match germline at one end; this may be a read error. This rearrangement joins TRBV19 to TRBJ1-5, with 10 bases aligning to TRBD1. Germline V gene lookup returns CDR1 LNHDA and CDR2 SQIVND (reference sequence). This CDR3 has 19 amino acids. The DNA for the CDR3 is TGTGCCAGTAGTATAGATGGAAACTGGGGGACAGGGGCGAATCGGCCCCAGCATTTT. Translation: CASSIDGNWGTGANRPQHF.

This clone showed up just once. This rearrangement joins TRBV20-1 to TRBJ2-3; D is possibly TRBD2 (6 bases). The germline CDR1 and CDR2 sequences are DFQATT and SNEGSKA (reference sequence). The CDR3 totals 11 residues. The ends were cut back, 7 bases at V and 3 bases at J, with 8 bases in the middle. This chain's CDR3 is CSVSGTDTQYF. The CDR3 DNA sequence: TGCAGTGTAAGCGGGACAGATACGCAGTATTTT.

J is TRBJ2-3 and V is TRBV30; weak D call: TRBD1 (6 bases). Looked up from germline, CDR1 is GTSNPN and CDR2 is SVGIG (reference sequence). Trimming stripped 4 bases from V and 3 bases from J, with 11 bases between. There are 13 residues in the CDR3. The CDR3 DNA follows: TGTGCCTGGACGGGACAATGGACAGATACGCAGTATTTT. The encoded protein is CAWTGQWTDTQYF.

The chain is built from TRBV5-6 and TRBJ1-4; possible D gene TRBD1, 6 bases. This CDR3 has 17 amino acids. V lost 0 bases and J lost 8, with 20 bases in between. Germline CDR1 and CDR2: SGHDT and YYEEEE. For the CDR3, the DNA is TGTGCCAGCAGCTTGGGGCTACCGGGACATAGAAAGGAAAAACTGTTTTTT. The encoded protein is CASSLGLPGHRKEKLFF.

This chain connects TRBV30 to TRBJ2-7, with 8 bases lining up with TRBD2. CDR3 length: 12 amino acids. From germline, CDR1 is GTSNPN and CDR2 SVGIG (reference sequence). With V trimmed by 4 bases and J by 4 bases, 3 bases remained unmatched. The CDR3 DNA reads as TGTGCCTGGACTAGCGGGCATTACGAGCAGTACTTC. It encodes CAWTSGHYEQYF.

The chain recombines TRBV9 with TRBJ2-3, with D maybe TRBD1 (6 bases). CDR3 length: 15 amino acids. Germline-derived CDR1 and CDR2 are SGDLS and YYNGEE. Trimming removed 0 bases from V and 1 base from J, with 9 bases in between. The CDR3 here is CASSVGAGGTDTQYF. CDR3 DNA sequence: TGTGCCAGCAGCGTAGGCGCAGGGGGCACAGATACGCAGTATTTT.

The chain has TRBV2 and TRBJ2-7, with 7 bases lining up with TRBD1. Germline V lookup: CDR1 SNHLY, CDR2 FYNNEI. The CDR3 totals 15 residues. V gave up 3 bases and J gave up 2 bases; unmatched junction bases: 7. In DNA form, the CDR3 reads TGTGCCAGCAGTGACTGGTCAGGGGGAACCTACGAGCAGTACTTC. Amino acids: CASSDWSGGTYEQYF.

The chain links TRBV5-8 to TRBJ1-5; 7 nucleotides align to TRBD1. Germline CDR1 reads SGHTS; CDR2 reads YDEGEE. Germline trimming cut 4 bases from V and 10 bases from J; bases unmatched to any gene: 8. This CDR3 has 13 amino acids. CDR3 protein: CASSPLQGTPQHF. The CDR3 coding sequence is TGTGCCAGCAGCCCGCTACAGGGGACACCCCAGCATTTT.

As DNA, the CDR3 is TGTGCCAGCAGCTTAGATACGGCGGCCGAGCAGTACTTC. This gives the protein CASSLDTAAEQYF. The chain combines TRBV11-2 with TRBJ2-7; D gene ambiguous. With 0 bases removed from V and 6 bases from J, the gap between germline ends came to 9 bases. Germline values: CDR1 SGHAT, CDR2 FQNNGV. The CDR3 sequence is 13 residues long.

The V and J genes are TRBV19 and TRBJ2-3, with 7 positions matching TRBD1. The CDR3 runs 14 residues. V shed 3 bases and J 2 bases; nucleotides not matched to a gene: 2. Germline assignment: CDR1 LNHDA and CDR2 SQIVND (reference sequence). In nucleotides, the CDR3 is TGTGCCAGTAGTATGGACAGGTCCACAGATACGCAGTATTTT. Protein product: CASSMDRSTDTQYF.

This sequence joins TRBV27 and TRBJ2-7, with TRBD2 matching over 7 bases. The CDR3 length is 16 residues. V dropped 7 bases and J dropped 2; count of bases not matched to a gene: 14. The germline CDR1 and CDR2 sequences are MNHEY and SMNVEV (reference sequence). For the CDR3, the DNA is TGTGCCAGCATCCTACACGAGCGGGAACTGCCCTACGAGCAGTACTTC. Protein product: CASILHERELPYEQYF.

The rearrangement joins TRBV28 to TRBJ2-3; maybe TRBD2 (6 bases). The CDR3 length is 14 residues. Per germline, CDR1 MDHEN and CDR2 SYDVKM. V gave up 5 bases and J gave up 5 bases, with 14 bases separating them. The CDR3 DNA follows: TGTGCCAGCAGTCCAGGGACTGCTCGAGATACGCAGTATTTT. It is translated as CASSPGTARDTQYF.

The J gene is TRBJ2-7, the V gene TRBV18; tentative D call: TRBD2 (5 bases). The germline V gene encodes CDR1 KGHSH and CDR2 LQKENI. The CDR3 has 16 amino acids. The germline V and J ends were trimmed by 3 bases and 7 bases, with 22 bases remaining between them. The CDR3 nucleotides read TGTGCCAGCTCACCCCGATCGACGGACGGGTCGGGGGAGCAGTACTTC. It codes for CASSPRSTDGSGEQYF. Drawing the rest from reference TRBV18 and TRBJ2-7, the complete variable domain is NAGVMQNPRHLVRRRGQEARLRCSPMKGHSHVYWYRQLPEEGLKFMVYLQKENIIDESGMPKERFSAEFPKEGPSILRIQQVVRGDSAAYFCASSPRSTDGSGEQYFGPGTRLTVT.

The rearrangement links TRBV19 to TRBJ1-5; TRBD1 matches at 7 bases. V was pared by 9 bases and J by 2 bases, with 13 bases of the junction left unmatched. The CDR3 loop spans 16 amino acids. CDR1 and CDR2 (germline): LNHDA, SQIVND (reference sequence). The CDR3 region is CASSKEGALGNQPQHF. CDR3 nucleotides: TGTGCCAGCAGCAAAGAGGGGGCGCTTGGCAATCAGCCCCAGCATTTT.

V usage is TRBV18 and J usage is TRBJ1-6, with D perhaps TRBD1 (6 bases). With 1 base removed from V and 8 bases from J, the gap between germline ends came to 15 bases. Germline V gene sequence: CDR1 KGHSH, CDR2 LQKENI. CDR3 length: 16 amino acids. This chain's CDR3 is CASSPRRGEGDSPLHF. DNA of the CDR3: TGTGCCAGCTCACCACGCCGGGGGGAGGGGGATTCACCCCTCCACTTT.

The chain carries TRBV29-1 and TRBJ2-1, with 8 nucleotides matching TRBD1. This CDR3 is built from 12 residues. The germline gives CDR1 SQVTM, CDR2 ANQGSEA. The V segment lost 8 bases and the J segment 10 bases; nucleotides outside the gene matches: 10. CDR3 sequence: CSTGGGAREQFF. The CDR3 DNA follows: TGCAGCACAGGGGGTGGGGCACGGGAGCAGTTCTTC.

In this sample, this clone turned up once. The chain uses TRBV28 and TRBJ1-2, with D hard to call. CDR3 length: 12 residues. Deletions cut 7 bases from V and 5 bases from J, with 11 bases between. Germline-derived CDR1 and CDR2 are MDHEN and SYDVKM. The CDR3 sequence is CASTPGTYGYTF. The CDR3 bases are TGTGCCAGCACCCCGGGAACGTATGGCTACACCTTC.